These 10 T cell receptor beta chains share one sample of origin, sequenced in a study of T cell responses to AZD1222 COVID-19 vaccine. Measured with immunoSEQ multiplex PCR; TCRdb has only the in-frame clones, and not every one. The sample has over 100,000 clones; 89% are singletons. The sample here was peripheral blood, taken on day 0 of AZD1222 vaccination. These receptor sequences come from an adult in good health.

V and J are TRBV19 and TRBJ1-5; D remains ambiguous. This CDR3 is built from 15 residues. Trimming removed 0 bases from V and 0 bases from J, with 6 bases in between. Germline CDR1 reads LNHDA; CDR2 reads SQIVND (reference sequence). The DNA of the CDR3 is TGTGCCAGTAGTATAGAAGGTTCTAGCAATCAGCCCCAGCATTTT. It is translated as CASSIEGSSNQPQHF.

This clone has a handful of counts. An end of the junction does not agree with germline; a read error may underlie this. CDR3 in amino acids: CASSSDRDVKSNQPQHF. The CDR3 DNA follows: TGTGCTAGCAGCTCTGACCGGGACGTTAAGAGCAATCAGCCCCAGCATTTT. The chain uses TRBV7-7 and TRBJ1-5; D is perhaps TRBD1 (5 bases). CDR3 length: 17 residues. The germline CDR1 and CDR2 sequences are SSHAT and FNYEAQ (reference sequence).

The rearrangement uses TRBV6-5 and TRBJ2-7, with TRBD2 as a possible D gene (5 bases). Per germline, CDR1 MNHEY and CDR2 SVGAGI. V was trimmed by 5 bases and J by 0 bases, leaving 11 bases between them. The CDR3 loop spans 14 amino acids. The DNA of the CDR3 is TGTGCCAGCAGTCCCCGGGAAAGCTCCTACGAGCAGTACTTC. This encodes CASSPRESSYEQYF.

The CDR3 DNA is TGTGCCAGCAGTTTCCGGAGGGATGAGCAGTTCTTC. This translates into CASSFRRDEQFF. This chain uses TRBV27 with TRBJ2-1, with D tentatively TRBD2 (6 bases). CDR3 length equals 12 residues. Trimming cost V 3 bases and J 8 bases, with 8 bases left between them. Germline V gives CDR1 MNHEY, CDR2 SMNVEV (reference sequence).

This clone appeared a few times. The chain links TRBV20-1 to TRBJ2-1; maybe TRBD1 (6 bases). The CDR3 loop spans 13 amino acids. V shed 3 bases and J shed 10 bases, with 16 bases lying between them. Germline CDR1 DFQATT, CDR2 SNEGSKA (reference sequence). The DNA for the CDR3 is TGCAGTGCTAGTCGTGACGCAACAGGGGAGCAGTTCTTC. Protein product: CSASRDATGEQFF.

This clone showed up just a few times. The chain couples TRBV7-3 to TRBJ1-1; no firm D call. CDR1 is SGHTA, CDR2 FQGTGA, per germline. The CDR3 runs 13 residues. The ends were cut back, 5 bases at V and 2 bases at J, with 9 bases in the middle. CDR3 sequence (DNA): TGTGCCAGCAGCCCATACAGCAACACTGAAGCTTTCTTT. Its translation is CASSPYSNTEAFF.

The chain has TRBV5-1 and TRBJ2-3; D is perhaps TRBD1 (7 bases). The ends were cut back, 5 bases at V and 0 bases at J, with 13 bases in the middle. Germline lookup yields CDR1 SGHRS and CDR2 YFSETQ. The CDR3 is 15 residues long. As DNA, the CDR3 is TGCGCCAGCAGACCGCAGGGGGGAAGCACAGATACGCAGTATTTT. This gives the protein CASRPQGGSTDTQYF.

The rearrangement joins TRBV6-2 or TRBV6-3 to TRBJ1-1, with D hard to call. V dropped 5 bases and J dropped 8 bases, with 15 bases sitting between them. The germline CDR1 and CDR2 sequences are MNHEY and SVGEGT. The CDR3 sequence is 13 residues long. CDR3 nucleotide sequence: TGTGCCAGCAGTCGCTCCCGCCGCGGAGAAGCTTTCTTT. The encoded protein is CASSRSRRGEAFF.

This clone was seen more than once but under ten times. This sequence joins TRBV7-6 and TRBJ2-5; D is perhaps TRBD2 (5 bases). CDR3 size: 16 residues. V dropped 5 bases and J dropped 2 bases, with 18 bases sitting between them. CDR1 and CDR2 (germline): SGHVS, FNYEAQ. CDR3 DNA sequence: TGTGCCAGCAGCCTCCCGGGCGGGCGGTTACAAGAGACCCAGTACTTC. It specifies CASSLPGGRLQETQYF.

The chain joins TRBV3-1 (or the pseudogene TRBV3-2) to TRBJ2-7; maybe TRBD2 (5 bases). Trimming removed 4 bases from V and 2 bases from J, with 9 bases in between. Germline loops: CDR1 LGHDT, CDR2 YNNKEL (reference sequence). The CDR3 contains 13 residues. The CDR3, as DNA: TGTGCCAGCAGCCGCGGGCCGGCCTACGAGCAGTACTTC. Translation: CASSRGPAYEQYF.